A selection of T cell receptor beta chains follows, all from one sample in a study of T cell repertoires in cytomegalovirus infection. TCRdb analysed the reads with MiXCR anew, one entry per CDR3 protein. The sample shows about 140,000 distinct CDR3 sequences, roughly 6% of them seen only once. Specimen: PBMCs. Receptor source: a human donor in good health (CMV status not recorded). Some clones in this sample may be carry-over from other donors' samples. Both conserved end residues are part of each CDR3. A D gene is named only where the DNA matches it firmly. Only part of the rows carry a size: once, few, many, or a class if the clone is expanded.

TRBD1,few,TRBJ2-1,TRBV7-9,CASSRKGQVYNEQFF,TGTGCCAGCAGCCGAAAGGGACAGGTATACAATGAGCAGTTCTTC
NA,NA,TRBJ1-4,TRBV7-9,CASGDGATNEKLFF,TGTGCCAGCGGCGACGGAGCAACTAATGAAAAACTGTTTTTT
TRBD1,few,TRBJ2-3,TRBV28,CASSLPPLQGRGTDTQYF,TGTGCCAGCAGTTTACCCCCCTTACAGGGGCGAGGGACAGATACGCAGTATTTT
NA,few,TRBJ1-1,TRBV19,CASSQTGSGGEAFF,TGTGCCAGTAGCCAAACAGGGAGTGGTGGAGAAGCTTTCTTT
TRBD1,NA,TRBJ1-2,TRBV29-1,CSARGQGPLGYGYTF,TGCAGCGCCCGGGGACAGGGGCCACTAGGCTATGGCTACACCTTC
NA,few,TRBJ2-5,TRBV11-2,CASSSGRTSETQYF,TGTGCCAGCAGCTCGGGACGGACCTCAGAGACCCAGTACTTC
TRBD1,few,TRBJ2-5,TRBV7-6,CASSPRDRETQYF,TGTGCCAGCAGCCCTCGGGACAGGGAGACCCAGTACTTC
NA,few,TRBJ2-2,TRBV6-4,CASSEEAGNTGELFF,TGTGCCAGCAGTGAGGAGGCGGGGAACACCGGGGAGCTGTTTTTT
NA,many,TRBJ1-2,TRBV7-2,CASSPSGTHYGYTF,TGTGCCAGCAGCCCCTCTGGGACACACTATGGCTACACCTTC
NA,many,TRBJ2-7,TRBV29-1,CSARTAYEQYF,TGCAGCGCACGGACCGCCTACGAGCAGTACTTC
NA,few,TRBJ2-7,TRBV27,CASSSGDSYEQYF,TGTGCCAGCAGTTCCGGGGATTCCTACGAGCAGTACTTC
TRBD1,NA,TRBJ1-3,TRBV13,CASTFRGGGFGSGNTIYF,TGTGCCAGCACCTTCCGTGGAGGGGGCTTCGGTTCTGGAAACACCATATATTTT
NA,many,TRBJ1-1,TRBV7-2,CASSPLRLNTEAFF,TGTGCCAGCAGCCCCCTCCGCCTGAACACTGAAGCTTTCTTT
TRBD1,NA,TRBJ2-1,TRBV28,CASSLPGQGLQEQFF,TGTGCCAGCAGCCTACCGGGACAGGGTTTACAAGAGCAGTTCTTC
NA,NA,TRBJ1-2,TRBV5-8,CASSFPNYGYTF,TGTGCCAGCAGCTTCCCTAACTATGGCTACACCTTC